Included here is one T cell receptor (beta chain) sequence, with context. The antigen is unknown. One junction end disagrees with the germline gene, perhaps due to a read error. This specimen comes from a study of blood T cells in healthy people across ages. Findings and limits, study-wide: When set beside aged donors, long-lived donors presented more naive CD4+ cells and higher diversity.

The germline V gene has CDR1 WSHSY and CDR2 SAAADI. This CDR3 region has 12 residues. All donors came from Russia, were Caucasian and healthy, and spanned ages roughly 6 to 95. Each donor had around 9.8 milliliters of peripheral blood drawn. It was with a sample-barcoded 5' primer and a J-beta primer mix that a second PCR of roughly 6 to 11 cycles was run. From each sample, at least 2.5 million paired-end reads containing CDR3 were obtained. TCRdb recomputed calls from the 5' RACE reads with MiXCR, one row per CDR3 protein. The table records about 1.6 million distinct CDR3 sequences, about 35% of them present only once.

This chain connects TRBV10-2 to TRBJ2-5; D gene uncertain. The end of the DNA fits TRBJ2-7 better, so the J call may be wrong. This TCR came from a woman under 40 in good health. Sequencing was done on a sample of blood. The CDR3 here is CAGSESLYEQYF. As DNA, the CDR3 is TGCGCCGGCAGTGAGTCCCTCTACGAGCAGTACTTC.